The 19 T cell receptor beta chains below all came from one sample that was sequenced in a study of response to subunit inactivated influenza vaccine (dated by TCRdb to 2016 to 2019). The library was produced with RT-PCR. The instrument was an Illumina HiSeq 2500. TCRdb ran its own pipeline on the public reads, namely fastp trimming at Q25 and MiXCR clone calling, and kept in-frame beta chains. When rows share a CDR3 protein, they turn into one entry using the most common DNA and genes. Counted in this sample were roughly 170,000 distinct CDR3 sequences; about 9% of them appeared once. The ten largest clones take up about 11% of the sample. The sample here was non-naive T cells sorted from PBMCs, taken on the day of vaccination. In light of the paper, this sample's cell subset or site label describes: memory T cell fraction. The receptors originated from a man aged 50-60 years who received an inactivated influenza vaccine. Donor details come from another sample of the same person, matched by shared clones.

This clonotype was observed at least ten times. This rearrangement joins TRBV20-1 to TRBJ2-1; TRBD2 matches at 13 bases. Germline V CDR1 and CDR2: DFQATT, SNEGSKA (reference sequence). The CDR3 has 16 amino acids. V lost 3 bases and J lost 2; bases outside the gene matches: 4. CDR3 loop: CSASRTSGGPYNEQFF. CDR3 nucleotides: TGCAGTGCTAGCCGGACTAGCGGGGGCCCCTACAATGAGCAGTTCTTC.

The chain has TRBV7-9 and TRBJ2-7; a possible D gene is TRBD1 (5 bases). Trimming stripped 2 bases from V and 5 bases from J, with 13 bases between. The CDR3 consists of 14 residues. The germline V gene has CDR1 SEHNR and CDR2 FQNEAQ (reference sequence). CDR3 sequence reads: CASSLLQGGNEQYF. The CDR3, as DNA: TGTGCCAGCAGCTTACTCCAGGGTGGGAACGAGCAGTACTTC. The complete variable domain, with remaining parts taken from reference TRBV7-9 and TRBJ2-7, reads DTGVSQNPRHKITKRGQNVTFRCDPISEHNRLYWYRQTLGQGPEFLTYFQNEAQLEKSRLLSDRFSAERPKGSFSTLEIQRTEQGDSAMYLCASSLLQGGNEQYFGPGTRLTVT.

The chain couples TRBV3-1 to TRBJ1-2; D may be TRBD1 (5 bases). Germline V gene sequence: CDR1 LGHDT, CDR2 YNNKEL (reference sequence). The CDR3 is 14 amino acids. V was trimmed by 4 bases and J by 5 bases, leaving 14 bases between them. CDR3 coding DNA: TGTGCCAGCAGCCTTGGGACGGTCCCTTATGGCTACACCTTC. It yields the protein CASSLGTVPYGYTF.

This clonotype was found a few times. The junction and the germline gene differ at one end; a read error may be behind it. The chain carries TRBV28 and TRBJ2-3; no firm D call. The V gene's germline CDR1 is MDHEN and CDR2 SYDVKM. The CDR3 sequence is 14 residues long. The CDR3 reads CASTLFPSTDTQYF. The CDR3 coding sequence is TGTGCCAGCACTTTATTTCCGAGCACAGATACGCAGTATTTT.

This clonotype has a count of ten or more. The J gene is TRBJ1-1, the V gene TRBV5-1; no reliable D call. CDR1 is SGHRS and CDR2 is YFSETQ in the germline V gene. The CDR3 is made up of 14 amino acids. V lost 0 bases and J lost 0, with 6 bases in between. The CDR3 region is CASSLAEVNTEAFF. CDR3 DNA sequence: TGCGCCAGCAGCTTGGCGGAAGTGAACACTGAAGCTTTCTTT.

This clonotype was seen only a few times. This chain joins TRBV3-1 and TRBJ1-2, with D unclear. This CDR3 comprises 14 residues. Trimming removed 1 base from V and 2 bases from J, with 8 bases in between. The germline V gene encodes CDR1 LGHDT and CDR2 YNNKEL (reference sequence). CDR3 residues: CASSQGAANYGYTF. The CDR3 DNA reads TGTGCCAGCAGCCAAGGGGCCGCAAACTATGGCTACACCTTC. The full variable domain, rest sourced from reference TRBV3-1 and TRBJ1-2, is DTAVSQTPKYLVTQMGNDKSIKCEQNLGHDTMYWYKQDSKKFLKIMFSYNNKELIINETVPNRFSPKSPDKAHLNLHINSLELGDSAVYFCASSQGAANYGYTFGSGTRLTVV.

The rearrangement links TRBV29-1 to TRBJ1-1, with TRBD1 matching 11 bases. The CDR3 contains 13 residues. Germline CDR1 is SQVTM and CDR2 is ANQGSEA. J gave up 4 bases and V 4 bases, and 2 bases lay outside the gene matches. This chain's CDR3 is CSVGTGGFTEAFF. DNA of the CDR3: TGCAGCGTTGGGACAGGGGGCTTCACTGAAGCTTTCTTT.

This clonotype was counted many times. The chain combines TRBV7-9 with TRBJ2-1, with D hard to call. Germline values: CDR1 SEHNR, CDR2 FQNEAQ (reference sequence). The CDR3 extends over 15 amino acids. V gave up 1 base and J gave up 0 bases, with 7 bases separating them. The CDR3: CASSLGTASYNEQFF. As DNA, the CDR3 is TGTGCCAGCAGCTTAGGGACGGCCTCCTACAATGAGCAGTTCTTC.

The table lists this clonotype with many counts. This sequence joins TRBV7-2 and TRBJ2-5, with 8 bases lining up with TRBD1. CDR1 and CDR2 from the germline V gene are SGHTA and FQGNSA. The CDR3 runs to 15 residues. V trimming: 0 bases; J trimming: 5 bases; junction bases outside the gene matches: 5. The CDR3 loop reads CASSLAGTGFETQYF. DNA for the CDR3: TGTGCCAGCAGCTTAGCCGGGACAGGTTTTGAGACCCAGTACTTC.

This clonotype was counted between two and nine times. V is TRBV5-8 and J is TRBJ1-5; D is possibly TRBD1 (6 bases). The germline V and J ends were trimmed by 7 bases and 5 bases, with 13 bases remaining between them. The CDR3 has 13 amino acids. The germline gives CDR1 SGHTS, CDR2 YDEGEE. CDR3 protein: CASGTFPYQPQHF. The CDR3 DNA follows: TGTGCCAGCGGGACATTTCCTTATCAGCCCCAGCATTTT.

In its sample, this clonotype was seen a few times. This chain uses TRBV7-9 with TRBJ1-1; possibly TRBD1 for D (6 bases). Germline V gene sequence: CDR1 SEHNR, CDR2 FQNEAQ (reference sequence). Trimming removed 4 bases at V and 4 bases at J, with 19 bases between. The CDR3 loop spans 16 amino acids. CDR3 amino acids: CASSSPGGSGATEAFF. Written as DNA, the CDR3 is TGTGCCAGCAGCTCACCGGGGGGGTCAGGGGCCACTGAAGCTTTCTTT.

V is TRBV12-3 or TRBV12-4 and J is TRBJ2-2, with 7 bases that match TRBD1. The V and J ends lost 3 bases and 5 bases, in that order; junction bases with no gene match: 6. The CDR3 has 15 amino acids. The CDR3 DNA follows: TGTGCCAGCAGTTTCCCGGCAGGGGGTACCGGGGAGCTGTTTTTT. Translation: CASSFPAGGTGELFF.

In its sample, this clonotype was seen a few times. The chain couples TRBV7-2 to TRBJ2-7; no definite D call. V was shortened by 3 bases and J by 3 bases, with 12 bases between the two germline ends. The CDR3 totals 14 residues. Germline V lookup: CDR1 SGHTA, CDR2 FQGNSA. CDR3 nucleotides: TGTGCCAGCAGCTTTACCGACACAAGCTACGAGCAGTACTTC. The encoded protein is CASSFTDTSYEQYF.

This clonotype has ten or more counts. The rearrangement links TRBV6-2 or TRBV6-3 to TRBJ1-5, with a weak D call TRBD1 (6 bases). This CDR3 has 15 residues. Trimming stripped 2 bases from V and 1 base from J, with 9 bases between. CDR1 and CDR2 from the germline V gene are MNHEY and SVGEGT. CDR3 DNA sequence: TGTGCCAGCAGTTACCGACAGGCAAGCAATCAGCCCCAGCATTTT. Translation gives CASSYRQASNQPQHF.

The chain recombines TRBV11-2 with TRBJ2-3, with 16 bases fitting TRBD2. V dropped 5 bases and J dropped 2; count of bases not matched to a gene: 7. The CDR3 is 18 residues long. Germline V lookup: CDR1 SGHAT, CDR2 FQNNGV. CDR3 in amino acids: CASSPGLAGGTLTDTQYF. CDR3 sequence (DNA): TGTGCCAGCAGCCCGGGACTAGCGGGGGGGACCCTCACAGATACGCAGTATTTT. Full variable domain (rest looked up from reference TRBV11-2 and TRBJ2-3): EAGVAQSPRYKIIEKRQSVAFWCNPISGHATLYWYQQILGQGPKLLIQFQNNGVVDDSQLPKDRFSAERLKGVDSTLKIQPAKLEDSAVYLCASSPGLAGGTLTDTQYFGPGTRLTVL.

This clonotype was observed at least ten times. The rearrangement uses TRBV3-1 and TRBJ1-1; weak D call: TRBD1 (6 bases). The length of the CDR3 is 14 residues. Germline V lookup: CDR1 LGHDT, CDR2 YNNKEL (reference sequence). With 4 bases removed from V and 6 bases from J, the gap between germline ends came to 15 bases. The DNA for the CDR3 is TGTGCCAGCAGCCTTAACCAGGGGAGGGCTGAAGCTTTCTTT. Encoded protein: CASSLNQGRAEAFF.

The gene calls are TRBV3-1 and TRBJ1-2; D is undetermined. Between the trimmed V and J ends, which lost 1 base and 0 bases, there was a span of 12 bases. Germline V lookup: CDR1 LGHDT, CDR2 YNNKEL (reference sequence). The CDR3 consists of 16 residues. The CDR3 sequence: CASSQGRRRANYGYTF. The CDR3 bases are TGTGCCAGCAGCCAAGGTCGCCGAAGGGCTAACTATGGCTACACCTTC.

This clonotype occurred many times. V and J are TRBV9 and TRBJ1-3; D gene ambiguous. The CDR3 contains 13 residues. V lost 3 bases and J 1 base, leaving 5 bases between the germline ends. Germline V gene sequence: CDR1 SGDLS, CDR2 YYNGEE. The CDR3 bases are TGTGCCAGCAGCGCCGGGTCTGGAAACACCATATATTTT. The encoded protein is CASSAGSGNTIYF.

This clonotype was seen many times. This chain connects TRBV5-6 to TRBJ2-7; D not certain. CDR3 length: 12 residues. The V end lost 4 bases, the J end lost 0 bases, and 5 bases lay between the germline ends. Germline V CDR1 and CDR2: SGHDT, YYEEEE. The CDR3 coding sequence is TGTGCCAGCAGCATGGACTCCTACGAGCAGTACTTC. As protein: CASSMDSYEQYF. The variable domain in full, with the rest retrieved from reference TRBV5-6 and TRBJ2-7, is DAGVTQSPTHLIKTRGQQVTLRCSPKSGHDTVSWYQQALGQGPQFIFQYYEEEERQRGNFPDRFSGHQFPNYSSELNVNALLLGDSALYLCASSMDSYEQYFGPGTRLTVT.